A single sample is the source of the 3 T cell receptor beta chains below, sequenced in a study of shared clonotypes between healthy human individuals. The assay was immunoSEQ multiplex PCR, and TCRdb's table has in-frame clones only and misses some. The sample has around 2.3 million clones, more than 90% seen once. Sequencing was carried out using naive CD4+ T cells sorted from blood. Subset described: CD45RA+ positively selected. The source of these receptors is a man between 18 and 35 years old in good health.

The chain joins TRBV30 to TRBJ2-7; no firm D call. Germline V CDR1 and CDR2: GTSNPN, SVGIG (reference sequence). The length of the CDR3 is 13 residues. Trimming pared 2 bases from V and 9 bases from J, leaving 17 bases between. The CDR3 spells CAWSFPSLRMQYF. For the CDR3, the DNA is TGTGCCTGGAGTTTTCCCTCCTTACGAATGCAGTACTTC.

The V call is TRBV9, the J call TRBJ2-7; no clear D gene. The CDR3 has 14 amino acids. Germline loops: CDR1 SGDLS, CDR2 YYNGEE. V lost 1 base and J 2 bases, leaving 10 bases between the germline ends. The CDR3 is CASSVSDLPYEQYF. CDR3 DNA sequence: TGTGCCAGCAGCGTAAGCGACTTGCCCTACGAGCAGTACTTC.

To note about this clone: Within the sample, other DNA sequences also encode this same CDR3. The J gene is TRBJ2-3, the V gene TRBV2, with D perhaps matching TRBD2 (6 bases). Trimming took off 4 bases at V and 0 bases at J, with 8 bases between the two ends. This CDR3 has 14 residues. Germline V gene sequence: CDR1 SNHLY, CDR2 FYNNEI. The CDR3 DNA is TGTGCCAGCAGTGGGGGGGTAAGCACAGATACGCAGTATTTT. Amino acid sequence: CASSGGVSTDTQYF.